The 25 T cell receptor beta chains in this list originate from one sample, sequenced in a study of blood T cell repertoires in COVID-19. Sequencing was performed with immunoSEQ multiplex PCR; in TCRdb, only in-frame clones are kept and a portion is missing. In the table there are a few hundred thousand clones, more than 70% of which are singletons. The sequencing sample was made of peripheral blood. Receptors originate from a woman in her thirties with COVID-19, enrolled during active disease.

This clone has just a few counts. The V and J genes are TRBV3-1 (or the pseudogene TRBV3-2) and TRBJ2-1; D is ambiguous. Trimming removed 0 bases from V and 15 bases from J, with 15 bases in between. Germline values: CDR1 LGHDT, CDR2 YNNKEL (reference sequence). CDR3 length: 13 residues. CDR3 protein: CASSQDSNGDRFF. The CDR3 bases are TGTGCCAGCAGCCAAGACAGCAACGGAGATAGGTTCTTC.

The genes are TRBV29-1 and TRBJ2-5; 10 positions agree with TRBD2. CDR1 and CDR2 from the germline V gene are SQVTM and ANQGSEA. This CDR3 region has 17 residues. V was clipped by 4 bases and J by 2 bases; unmatched bases: 13. The CDR3 spells CSVGSPIAGGLQETQYF. CDR3 bases: TGCAGCGTTGGATCCCCTATAGCGGGAGGATTACAAGAGACCCAGTACTTC.

This chain connects TRBV5-1 to TRBJ2-3; 10 nucleotides line up with TRBD2. The CDR3 has 15 residues. With V trimmed by 0 bases and J by 6 bases, 4 bases remained unmatched. Germline loops: CDR1 SGHRS, CDR2 YFSETQ. CDR3 sequence reads: CASSLVLAGSDTQYF. The CDR3 DNA reads as TGCGCCAGCAGCTTGGTACTAGCGGGATCGGATACGCAGTATTTT.

The V and J genes are TRBV15 and TRBJ2-2; D gene unclear. The germline V gene encodes CDR1 LNHNV and CDR2 YYDKDF (reference sequence). The CDR3 runs 14 residues. Trimming pared 5 bases from V and 0 bases from J, leaving 7 bases between. This CDR3 reads CATSGNANTGELFF. The DNA of the CDR3 is TGTGCCACCAGCGGCAACGCGAACACCGGGGAGCTGTTTTTT.

The V gene is TRBV24-1, the J gene TRBJ2-3; possibly TRBD1 for D (5 bases). V was pared by 4 bases and J by 2 bases, with 6 bases between. Germline CDR1 KGHDR, CDR2 SFDVKD. The CDR3 runs to 13 residues. This chain's CDR3 is CATSDRDTDTQYF. The CDR3 DNA is TGTGCCACCAGTGACAGGGACACAGATACGCAGTATTTT.

The rearrangement links TRBV11-2 to TRBJ2-7, with 7 bases matching TRBD2. From germline, CDR1 is SGHAT and CDR2 FQNNGV. The CDR3 has 15 amino acids. With 0 bases clipped from V and 2 bases from J, the junction kept 4 bases outside the gene matches. Here the CDR3 reads CASSLDGGLTYEQYF. The CDR3 DNA follows: TGTGCCAGCAGCTTAGATGGGGGACTAACCTACGAGCAGTACTTC.

The chain couples TRBV11-3 to TRBJ2-2; maybe TRBD2 (5 bases). Germline V gene data show CDR1 as SGHNT and CDR2 as YENEEA. The V and J ends lost 4 bases and 7 bases respectively, with 16 bases between them. The length of the CDR3 is 15 residues. CDR3 region: CASSSGYLAGGELFF. For the CDR3, the DNA is TGTGCCAGCAGCTCGGGCTACCTGGCGGGCGGGGAGCTGTTTTTT.

The CDR3 loop reads CATSSRDNMIPNGYTF. CDR3 nucleotides: TGTGCCACCAGCAGCCGGGACAACATGATCCCTAATGGCTACACCTTC. The chain joins TRBV15 to TRBJ1-2, with TRBD1 as a possible D gene (6 bases). V was trimmed by 3 bases and J by 6 bases, leaving 20 bases between them. This CDR3 is 16 amino acids long. CDR1 is LNHNV and CDR2 is YYDKDF in the germline V gene (reference sequence).

V gene TRBV13 combines with J gene TRBJ2-2; 8 nucleotides line up with TRBD2. J was trimmed by 4 bases and V by 2 bases; bases with no gene match: 12. Germline assignment: CDR1 PRHDT and CDR2 FYEKMQ (reference sequence). The CDR3 totals 18 residues. This CDR3 reads CASSLPLAGPRGTGELFF. CDR3 bases: TGTGCCAGCAGCTTACCCCTAGCGGGTCCTCGCGGCACCGGGGAGCTGTTTTTT.

The chain couples TRBV27 to TRBJ2-3, with unresolved D. CDR3 length: 15 residues. V was pared by 3 bases and J by 4 bases, with 14 bases between. Germline V CDR1 and CDR2: MNHEY, SMNVEV (reference sequence). The CDR3 nucleotides are TGTGCCAGCAGTTTTGCCCCAAGCACTTCAGATACGCAGTATTTT. Encoded protein: CASSFAPSTSDTQYF.

The CDR3 is CASSPDRDTEAFF. The DNA for the CDR3 is TGTGCCAGCAGCCCGGACAGGGACACTGAAGCTTTCTTT. The gene calls are TRBV11-2 and TRBJ1-1; 8 bases match TRBD1. V shed 5 bases and J 3 bases; nucleotides not matched to a gene: 2. This CDR3 is 13 amino acids long. Germline assignment: CDR1 SGHAT and CDR2 FQNNGV.

This chain links TRBV11-2 with TRBJ1-1; D is unclear. The CDR3 is 15 amino acids. The V end was cut by 8 bases, the J end by 8 bases, with 24 bases between. CDR1 and CDR2 from the germline V gene are SGHAT and FQNNGV. The CDR3, as DNA: TGTGCCAGCGGCGTATGGGGAGCTGCTGGCGGAGAAGCTTTCTTT. It codes for CASGVWGAAGGEAFF.

The CDR3 sequence: CASSSTVGNQPQHF. The CDR3 DNA follows: TGTGCCAGCAGCTCGACAGTTGGCAATCAGCCCCAGCATTTT. The genes are TRBV5-8 and TRBJ1-5; TRBD1 is a possible D gene (5 bases). V was trimmed by 3 bases and J by 2 bases, leaving 9 bases between them. CDR1 SGHTS and CDR2 YDEGEE come from the germline V gene. This CDR3 region has 14 residues.

The chain couples TRBV30 to TRBJ2-5; D remains unclear. CDR3 length: 13 residues. With 1 base removed from V and 5 bases from J, the gap between germline ends came to 11 bases. Germline CDR1 GTSNPN, CDR2 SVGIG (reference sequence). The CDR3 nucleotides are TGTGCCTGGAGTGCGTCAAGCCCGGAGACCCAGTACTTC. Translated, it gives CAWSASSPETQYF.

This chain links TRBV2 with TRBJ2-3; TRBD2 might be the D (5 bases). CDR1 and CDR2 from the germline V gene are SNHLY and FYNNEI. The CDR3 spans 15 residues. V was clipped by 9 bases and J by 3 bases, with 19 bases between them. The CDR3 is CASRTWGIGTDTQYF. Here the CDR3 DNA reads TGTGCCAGTCGGACTTGGGGTATTGGGACAGATACGCAGTATTTT.

This clone was found a few times. This chain uses TRBV30 with TRBJ1-1, with a possible D match to TRBD1 (5 bases). The V gene lost 2 bases and the J gene lost 4 bases, with 14 bases spanning the gap. CDR3 size: 14 residues. The germline gives CDR1 GTSNPN, CDR2 SVGIG (reference sequence). The CDR3 DNA follows: TGTGCCTGGAGTATAGGGGCGACTAGCACTGAAGCTTTCTTT. Translated: CAWSIGATSTEAFF.

The chain joins TRBV9 to TRBJ1-2; D is uncertain. Germline CDR1 is SGDLS and CDR2 is YYNGEE. The CDR3 spans 13 residues. The V gene lost 3 bases and the J gene lost 1 base, with 7 bases spanning the gap. The CDR3 is CASSAQINYGYTF. CDR3 DNA: TGTGCCAGCAGCGCACAGATTAACTATGGCTACACCTTC. The complete variable domain, with remaining parts taken from reference TRBV9 and TRBJ1-2, reads DSGVTQTPKHLITATGQRVTLRCSPRSGDLSVYWYQQSLDQGLQFLIQYYNGEERAKGNILERFSAQQFPDLHSELNLSSLELGDSALYFCASSAQINYGYTFGSGTRLTVV.

The chain couples TRBV7-9 to TRBJ2-7; D may be TRBD1 (5 bases). V gave up 1 base and J gave up 8 bases, with 9 bases separating them. Germline CDR1 is SEHNR and CDR2 is FQNEAQ (reference sequence). The CDR3 totals 12 residues. The CDR3 sequence: CASSLEWGQQYF. The CDR3 coding sequence is TGTGCCAGCAGCTTAGAATGGGGCCAGCAGTACTTC.

The CDR3 is CASSYSGREGQPQHF. CDR3 coding DNA: TGTGCCAGCAGTTACTCTGGACGGGAGGGCCAGCCCCAGCATTTT. V gene TRBV6-2 or TRBV6-3 combines with J gene TRBJ1-5; D uncertain. There are 15 residues in the CDR3. Germline CDR1 MNHEY, CDR2 SVGEGT. V was cut by 0 bases and J by 7 bases, with 13 bases left in between.

The CDR3 DNA follows: TGTGCCAGCAGCTCTCCGGGACAGGGGTGGGATGAGCAGTTCTTC. It encodes CASSSPGQGWDEQFF. The chain employs TRBV7-2 and TRBJ2-1; 10 bases are shared with TRBD1. Trimming cost V 4 bases and J 8 bases; bases outside gene matches: 8. Looked up from germline, CDR1 is SGHTA and CDR2 is FQGNSA. CDR3 length equals 15 residues.

This clone was seen a handful of times. This chain connects TRBV7-3 to TRBJ1-4; D may be TRBD1 (6 bases). V lost 5 bases, J lost 0 bases, and 10 bases lay in between. The CDR3 runs to 15 residues. Germline-derived CDR1 and CDR2 are SGHTA and FQGTGA. The CDR3 DNA reads as TGTGCCAGCAGCCCCGGACAGACAACTAATGAAAAACTGTTTTTT. It translates to CASSPGQTTNEKLFF.

This CDR3 reads CASSLLPRGSYEQYF. The CDR3 DNA reads as TGTGCCAGCAGTTTACTGCCGAGAGGCTCCTACGAGCAGTACTTC. V gene TRBV28 combines with J gene TRBJ2-7; D is undetermined. The V gene's germline CDR1 is MDHEN and CDR2 SYDVKM. With 2 bases removed from V and 0 bases from J, the gap between germline ends came to 11 bases. The CDR3 is 15 amino acids.

The rearrangement joins TRBV6-5 to TRBJ2-7, with D unresolved. V gave up 7 bases and J gave up 5 bases, with 15 bases separating them. Germline lookup yields CDR1 MNHEY and CDR2 SVGAGI. This CDR3 has 13 residues. This CDR3 reads CASTPFDTHEQYF. DNA of the CDR3: TGTGCCAGCACTCCGTTCGACACCCACGAGCAGTACTTC.

V is TRBV28 and J is TRBJ2-1; 10 bases match TRBD1. CDR3 size: 18 residues. The V gene's germline CDR1 is MDHEN and CDR2 SYDVKM. Trimming at V came to 4 bases and at J to 0 bases, leaving 9 bases not matched to a gene. In DNA, the CDR3 is TGTGCCAGCAGTTCCTCGGGACAGGGGACCTACTCCTACAATGAGCAGTTCTTC. It encodes CASSSSGQGTYSYNEQFF.

V usage is TRBV9 and J usage is TRBJ2-7, with 7 bases aligning to TRBD1. V shed 0 bases, J shed 7 bases, and the junction held 10 bases outside the gene matches. The length of the CDR3 is 15 residues. Germline loops: CDR1 SGDLS, CDR2 YYNGEE. CDR3 nucleotide sequence: TGTGCCAGCAGCGTAGGGGGACAGACTACGAGGGAGCAGTACTTC. It encodes CASSVGGQTTREQYF.